Sequencing of this T cell receptor beta chain was carried out in a study of PD-L1 blockade in urothelial cancer (dated 2017 in TCRdb). Regarding the research as a whole: Every patient began therapy at some point between 2013 and 2015 and was given atezolizumab 1,200 mg intravenously every 3 weeks. About 85% of the 29 patients were males with bladder-origin urothelial cancer, and 18 of 29 reported a prior smoking history. Patients had an ECOG performance status of 0 or 1 and had received between 0 and 3 prior chemotherapy regimens. Blood samples were analyzed at 3 weeks after treatment start (second dose) and at 6 weeks after treatment start. Blood samples gave a median of approximately 150,000 T cells and approximately 80,000 unique TCRs, with a median clonality of 0.080. The study, an exploratory multi-omic analysis, examined somatic, immune and clinical correlates of response to PD-L1 blockade with atezolizumab in urothelial cancer. Pretreatment tumor samples, along with matched peripheral blood serially collected before and after atezolizumab treatment, were subjected to TCR sequencing. Durable clinical benefit meant progression-free survival longer than 6 months, and TCR features were also tested against progression-free and overall survival. In the same patients, whole exome sequencing and RNA sequencing of pretreatment tumors were performed in addition to TCR sequencing. Nine patients achieved durable clinical benefit and some 21 did not. Pretreatment blood TCR-seq was available for fewer than 30 patients, at least one posttreatment blood collection was obtained for 24 patients, and tumor TCR-seq was available for 24 patients. The investigation overall reported the following: Greater expansion of tumor-associated TCR clones in peripheral blood 3 weeks after the start of treatment was observed in patients with durable benefit (n of about 20, p = 0.022). A pretreatment peripheral blood TCR clonality below the median was linked to improved progression-free and overall survival. Because the sample size was small (n of about 30) and many exploratory analyses were performed, the results are intended to be hypothesis-generating.

The meaning of the sample's time point label: peripheral blood 6 weeks after treatment start. The cohort comprised around 31 patients with locally advanced or metastatic urothelial carcinoma treated at Memorial Sloan Kettering on a trial protocol. Peripheral blood mononuclear cells were collected from each patient pretreatment and during treatment, giving between 1 and 8 total time points per patient. The Qiagen DNeasy Blood extraction kit was used to purify genomic DNA from total PBMCs and from tumor samples. PBMCs were collected pretreatment and during treatment, and were isolated and stored as previously described. Synthetic TCR analog templates were spiked into each PCR so that absolute template abundance could be estimated from read counts. Using the immunoSEQ assay, TCRbeta CDR3 regions were amplified from genomic DNA with bias-controlled V and J gene primers. Sequencing of rearranged TCRbeta segments was done at approximately 20X coverage. Per the original workflow: Sequencing errors were corrected by clustering and CDR3s were annotated against IMGT to assign V, D and J genes. Only productive TCRbeta rearrangements were used in downstream analyses, excluding out-of-frame or stop-codon sequences. Clonality was calculated as one minus the Shannon entropy normalized by the log of the number of unique productive sequences. Clones differing between time points or between blood and tumor were identified using Fisher's exact test with Benjamini-Hochberg correction, with an adjusted p below 0.01 applied as the threshold. Imported from immuneACCESS, the table was reduced by TCRdb to in-frame sequences with V and J called. These copies leave out some clones; in studies compared against another copy, an unresolved V gene accounts for under half, and the cause of the remainder is not known. D and trimming come from the DNA, and the V and J calls and clone size come from that table. The sample has 100,000 to 150,000 clones on record, 86% of them singletons. The ten largest account for roughly 2.6% of the sample.

Of note for this clone: No cognate antigen has been identified for it. Base-call qualities are not available, and no considerably larger clone is one nucleotide away.

Trimming accounts for 5 bases at V and 11 bases at J, while the number of junction bases matched to no gene is 12. The germline V gene yields SNHLY for CDR1 and FYNNEI for CDR2. The CDR3, from cysteine to phenylalanine, totals 14 residues. Kept here is only the CDR3 DNA, which spans 42 bases and is read in frame from base 1. This TCR was sampled from a man over 45 with urothelial cancer. This specimen consisted of PBMCs, obtained around atezolizumab (anti-PD-L1) treatment. The rearrangement joined TRBV2 to TRBJ1-1; TRBD1 matches 9 bases in the middle. The DNA sequence follows: TGTGCCAGCAGTCTAGGACAGGGGCCCACCCTGGCTTTCTTT. It is translated as CASSLGQGPTLAFF. Beyond the CDR3, the reference TRBV2 and TRBJ1-1 genes provide the residues; the full variable domain reads: EPEVTQTPSHQVTQMGQEVILRCVPISNHLYFYWYRQILGQKVEFLVSFYNNEISEKSEIFDDQFSVERPDGSNFTLKIRSTKLEDSAMYFCASSLGQGPTLAFFGQGTRLTVV.